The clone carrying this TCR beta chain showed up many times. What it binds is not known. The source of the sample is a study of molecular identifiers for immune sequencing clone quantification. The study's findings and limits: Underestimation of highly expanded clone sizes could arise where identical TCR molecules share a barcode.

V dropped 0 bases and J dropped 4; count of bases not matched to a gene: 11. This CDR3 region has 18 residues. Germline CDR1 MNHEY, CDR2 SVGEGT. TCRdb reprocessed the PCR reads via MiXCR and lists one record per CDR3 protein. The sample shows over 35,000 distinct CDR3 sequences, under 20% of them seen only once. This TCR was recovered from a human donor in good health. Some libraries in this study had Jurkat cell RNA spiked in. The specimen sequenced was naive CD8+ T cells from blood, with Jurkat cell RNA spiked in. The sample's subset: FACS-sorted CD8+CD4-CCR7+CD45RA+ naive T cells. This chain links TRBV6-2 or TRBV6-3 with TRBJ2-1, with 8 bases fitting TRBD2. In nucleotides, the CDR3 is TGTGCCAGCAGTTACTCGCCACTCGTAGCGGGGACTTACAATGAGCAGTTCTTC. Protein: CASSYSPLVAGTYNEQFF.